The sequence of this TCR beta chain was determined in a study of OX40 agonist ivuxolimab in advanced cancers. Study-level background: While on treatment, patients had intravenous ivuxolimab at 0.01 to 10 mg/kg every 2 weeks.

Measured with immunoSEQ multiplex PCR; TCRdb has only the in-frame clones, and not every one. The sample records fewer than 70,000 clones, around 90% being singletons. There are 14 residues in the CDR3. Trimming pared 0 bases from V and 1 base from J, leaving 7 bases between. The germline V gene has CDR1 SGHRS and CDR2 YFSETQ. Sequenced here: CD4+ or CD8+ T cells sorted from blood, sampled in a trial of the OX40 agonist ivuxolimab. This receptor was identified in an adult with an advanced solid tumor such as melanoma, head and neck, liver or kidney cancer. The rearrangement links TRBV5-1 to TRBJ1-1; D gene uncertain. CDR3 nucleotides: TGCGCCAGCAGCTTGGCCACGGCGAACACTGAAGCTTTCTTT. Protein sequence: CASSLATANTEAFF.